This TCR beta chain was recorded in a study of T cells in Graves' hyperthyroidism and ophthalmopathy. RNA transcripts were the template for amplifying TCR beta CDR3 regions. First-round RT-PCR with HTBI primers amplified the TCR CDR3 region. TCRdb passed the multiplex PCR reads through MiXCR, listing each CDR3 protein once. The table has around 420,000 distinct CDR3 sequences, less than 20% seen once. No ophthalmopathy progression within 18 months constituted stable Graves' hyperthyroidism. This clonotype was seen many times. The CDR3 runs 13 residues. V was pared by 7 bases and J by 3 bases, with 6 bases of the junction left unmatched. Germline V lookup: CDR1 SGHAT, CDR2 FQNNGV.

The J gene is TRBJ2-7, the V gene TRBV11-2; 7 positions match TRBD1. The sequencing input was blood. The receptor's source is a woman under 30 with Graves' hyperthyroidism. CDR3 in amino acids: CASTPDRDYEQYF. In DNA, the CDR3 is TGTGCCAGCACCCCAGACAGGGACTACGAGCAGTACTTC.